The 15 T cell receptor beta chains below come from one sample, sequenced in a study of shared clonotypes between healthy human individuals. CD45RO-negative, CCR7-selected cells formed the naive CD8 fraction, which excluded terminally differentiated effector memory CD45RA+ cells. The method was immunoSEQ multiplex PCR; TCRdb's version includes in-frame clones alone and lacks a portion of them. The sample lists roughly 1,800,000 clones; approximately 94% were seen once. Material for sequencing was naive CD8+ T cells sorted from blood. The receptors shown here come from a man aged 18 to 30 in good health.

This CDR3 reads CASSLRAASNTDTQYF. The CDR3 DNA reads as TGTGCCAGCAGCCTGAGGGCGGCGAGTAACACAGATACGCAGTATTTT. The rearrangement links TRBV5-4 to TRBJ2-3; a weak D match, TRBD2 (5 bases). V was cut by 4 bases and J by 2 bases, with 17 bases left in between. CDR3 length: 16 amino acids. CDR1 and CDR2 from the germline V gene are SGHNT and YYREEE (reference sequence).

The chain is built from TRBV19 and TRBJ1-5, with D maybe TRBD1 (6 bases). CDR1 LNHDA and CDR2 SQIVND come from the germline V gene (reference sequence). The CDR3 spans 15 residues. The ends were cut back, 5 bases at V and 0 bases at J, with 11 bases in the middle. CDR3 coding DNA: TGTGCCAGTAGTCGGACAGATTATAGCAATCAGCCCCAGCATTTT. The encoded protein is CASSRTDYSNQPQHF.

About this clone: Additional DNA sequences in this sample encode the identical CDR3. This sequence joins TRBV28 and TRBJ2-7; 7 nucleotides line up with TRBD1. CDR3 size: 14 residues. The trim removed 2 bases at V and 1 base at J, leaving 2 bases unmatched. The germline V gene has CDR1 MDHEN and CDR2 SYDVKM. The CDR3 sequence: CASSLEGASYEQYF. CDR3 nucleotide sequence: TGTGCCAGCAGTTTAGAGGGGGCTTCCTACGAGCAGTACTTC.

J is TRBJ2-1 and V is TRBV10-1, with 9 bases matching TRBD2. The CDR3 extends over 15 amino acids. Germline CDR1 and CDR2: WNHNN and SYGVQD (reference sequence). J was trimmed by 9 bases and V by 4 bases; bases with no gene match: 10. In DNA form, the CDR3 reads TGCGCCAGCAGTGCTTCTAGCGGGGCGAATGCTGAGCAGTTCTTC. This encodes CASSASSGANAEQFF.

The rearrangement uses TRBV5-1 and TRBJ2-7; TRBD2 matches at 9 bases. V dropped 2 bases and J dropped 2; count of bases not matched to a gene: 8. Germline-derived CDR1 and CDR2 are SGHRS and YFSETQ. The CDR3 is 16 residues long. The CDR3 DNA reads TGCGCCAGCAGCTTCGGCGATGGACTAGCGACCTACGAGCAGTACTTC. Translating gives CASSFGDGLATYEQYF.

This clone was found once. The chain employs TRBV4-1 and TRBJ2-1; 12 nucleotides align to TRBD2. CDR1 and CDR2 (germline): MGHRA, YSYEKL. The CDR3 has 17 amino acids. V shed 5 bases, J shed 0 bases, and the junction held 5 bases outside the gene matches. The CDR3 here is CASSLRLAGVSYNEQFF. The CDR3 DNA reads TGCGCCAGCAGCTTGAGACTAGCGGGAGTCTCCTACAATGAGCAGTTCTTC.

The chain couples TRBV7-9 to TRBJ1-2, with 7 bases that match TRBD1. This CDR3 contains 16 residues. The germline V gene has CDR1 SEHNR and CDR2 FQNEAQ (reference sequence). J was trimmed by 2 bases and V by 4 bases; bases with no gene match: 10. The CDR3 here is CASSSISSTGNYGYTF. DNA of the CDR3: TGTGCCAGCAGCTCAATCTCCTCGACAGGGAACTATGGCTACACCTTC.

A word on this clone: Other DNA sequences in this specimen translate into the identical CDR3. The chain employs TRBV27 and TRBJ2-3; no definite D call. CDR3 length equals 12 residues. Trimming cost V 6 bases and J 1 base, with 5 bases left between them. Per germline, CDR1 MNHEY and CDR2 SMNVEV (reference sequence). The CDR3 spells CASRGGTDTQYF. Here the CDR3 DNA reads TGTGCCAGCAGGGGCGGCACAGATACGCAGTATTTT.

This chain connects TRBV21-1 to TRBJ1-2; the table's D gene call, TRBD1, was not cross checked with the DNA. TRBV21-1 corresponds to a pseudogene. The CDR3 spans 15 residues. The CDR3 bases are TGTGCCAGCACCCCTAGTCTGGGACAGAGATCGGGCTACACCTTC. Encoded protein: CASTPSLGQRSGYTF.

The chain uses TRBV27 and TRBJ2-1, with D perhaps TRBD1 (6 bases). There are 16 residues in the CDR3. The germline gives CDR1 MNHEY, CDR2 SMNVEV (reference sequence). Trimming left V 3 bases short and J 5 bases short, with 17 bases between. CDR3 loop: CASSLSAGELNNEQFF. In DNA, the CDR3 is TGTGCCAGCAGTTTGTCAGCAGGGGAACTTAACAATGAGCAGTTCTTC.

The V gene is TRBV27, the J gene TRBJ2-7, with D possibly TRBD1 on 6 matching bases. The germline gives CDR1 MNHEY, CDR2 SMNVEV (reference sequence). V was pared by 5 bases and J by 9 bases, with 20 bases between. The CDR3 sequence is 14 residues long. The CDR3 protein is CASSQDSGDAGQYF. CDR3 coding DNA: TGTGCCAGCAGTCAAGACTCAGGGGACGCAGGGCAGTACTTC.

This sequence joins TRBV15 and TRBJ2-7; tentative D call: TRBD2 (6 bases). Germline V gene sequence: CDR1 LNHNV, CDR2 YYDKDF (reference sequence). Trimming removed 4 bases at V and 2 bases at J, with 15 bases between. The length of the CDR3 is 15 residues. CDR3 sequence: CATSKSRDLTYEQYF. CDR3 in DNA: TGTGCCACCAGCAAATCCCGGGACTTAACCTACGAGCAGTACTTC.

The CDR3 spells CASATGQTYEQYF. The CDR3 coding sequence is TGTGCCAGCGCTACCGGACAGACCTACGAGCAGTACTTC. The J gene is TRBJ2-7, the V gene TRBV11-2; D might be TRBD1 (6 bases). This CDR3 has 13 amino acids. V lost 8 bases and J 2 bases, leaving 13 bases between the germline ends. Germline V gene sequence: CDR1 SGHAT, CDR2 FQNNGV.

This clone appeared a single time. The rearrangement links TRBV9 to TRBJ2-2, with D possibly being TRBD2 (6 bases). The germline gives CDR1 SGDLS, CDR2 YYNGEE. The CDR3 is 14 residues long. Trimming stripped 1 base from V and 3 bases from J, with 7 bases between. The CDR3 DNA sequence: TGTGCCAGCAGCGTATGGAGGGACACCGGGGAGCTGTTTTTT. This gives the protein CASSVWRDTGELFF. Supplemented by reference TRBV9 and TRBJ2-2, the full variable domain reads DSGVTQTPKHLITATGQRVTLRCSPRSGDLSVYWYQQSLDQGLQFLIQYYNGEERAKGNILERFSAQQFPDLHSELNLSSLELGDSALYFCASSVWRDTGELFFGEGSRLTVL.

J is TRBJ1-4 and V is TRBV30, with D tentatively TRBD1 (5 bases). This CDR3 comprises 13 residues. V lost 3 bases and J lost 7, with 12 bases in between. From germline, CDR1 is GTSNPN and CDR2 SVGIG (reference sequence). This CDR3 is CAWSWGFGEKLFF. CDR3 bases: TGTGCCTGGAGCTGGGGCTTCGGTGAAAAACTGTTTTTT.